This T cell receptor (beta chain) was retrieved from a study of CD8+ T cells in alopecia areata. For the study at large: Twice daily, treated patients received 5 to 10 mg of oral tofacitinib. Study results and limitations: Among the top 100, expanded CD8+ clones were significantly decreased by tofacitinib, as was scalp clonality. Besides other cells, scalp samples also yield sequences of resident alphabeta T cells from normal skin.

This clone was counted a single time. As yet, its antigen is unknown. Germline CDR1 reads SGHVS; CDR2 reads FNYEAQ. V shed 6 bases and J shed 5 bases, with 19 bases lying between them. The CDR3 is 15 residues long. The treatment here: oral pan-JAK inhibitor, 5-10 mg twice daily. Individuals with alopecia areata gave both lesional scalp punch biopsies and peripheral blood for collection. Extracted from the samples, RNA was reverse transcribed into cDNA to serve as the sequencing template. Generated by immunoSEQ multiplex PCR, the TCRdb table keeps only in-frame clones and is missing some. The sample has roughly 73,000 clones; around 29% are singletons.

The TCR comes from a human donor with alopecia areata. The chain joins TRBV7-6 to TRBJ1-2; maybe TRBD1 (5 bases). Sequences were derived from CD8+ T cells sorted from blood, sampled at week 4, from a patient treated with tofacitinib. In nucleotides, the CDR3 is TGTGCCAGCAGTTCTGAACCGGGACCAGGATATGGCTACACCTTC. Protein product: CASSSEPGPGYGYTF.